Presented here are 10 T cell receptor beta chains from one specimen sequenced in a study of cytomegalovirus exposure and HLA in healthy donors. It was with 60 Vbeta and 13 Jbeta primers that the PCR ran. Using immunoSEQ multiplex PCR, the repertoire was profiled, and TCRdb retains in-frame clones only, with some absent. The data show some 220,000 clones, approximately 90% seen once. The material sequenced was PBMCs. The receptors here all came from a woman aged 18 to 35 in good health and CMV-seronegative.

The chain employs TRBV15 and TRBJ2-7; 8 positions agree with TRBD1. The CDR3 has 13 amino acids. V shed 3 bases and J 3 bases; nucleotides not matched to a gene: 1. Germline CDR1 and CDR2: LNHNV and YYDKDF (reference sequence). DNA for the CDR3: TGTGCCACCAGCAGTGACAGGGGCTACGAGCAGTACTTC. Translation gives CATSSDRGYEQYF.

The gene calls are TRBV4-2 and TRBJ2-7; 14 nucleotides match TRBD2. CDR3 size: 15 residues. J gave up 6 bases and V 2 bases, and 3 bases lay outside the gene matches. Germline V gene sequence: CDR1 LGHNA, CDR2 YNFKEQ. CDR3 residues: CASSQRLAGGPEQYF. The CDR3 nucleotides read TGTGCCAGCAGCCAAAGACTAGCGGGGGGGCCCGAGCAGTACTTC.

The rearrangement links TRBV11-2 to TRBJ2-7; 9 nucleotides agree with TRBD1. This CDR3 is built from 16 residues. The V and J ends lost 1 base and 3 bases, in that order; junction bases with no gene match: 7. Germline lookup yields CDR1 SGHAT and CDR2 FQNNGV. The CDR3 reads CASSLGAGQGRYEQYF. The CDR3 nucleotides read TGTGCCAGCAGCTTAGGGGCGGGACAGGGACGCTACGAGCAGTACTTC.

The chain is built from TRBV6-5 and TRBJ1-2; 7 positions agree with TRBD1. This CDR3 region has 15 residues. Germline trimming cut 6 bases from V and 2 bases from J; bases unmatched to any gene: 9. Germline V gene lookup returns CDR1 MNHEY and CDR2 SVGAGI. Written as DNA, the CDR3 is TGTGCCAGCAGGAACAGGGGTTCGGGGAACTATGGCTACACCTTC. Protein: CASRNRGSGNYGYTF.

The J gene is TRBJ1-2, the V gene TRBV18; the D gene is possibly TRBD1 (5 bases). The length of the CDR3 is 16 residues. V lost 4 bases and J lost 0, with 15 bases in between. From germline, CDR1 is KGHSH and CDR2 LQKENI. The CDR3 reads CASSRGGAQSNYGYTF. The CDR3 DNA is TGTGCCAGCTCACGAGGAGGGGCCCAATCTAACTATGGCTACACCTTC.

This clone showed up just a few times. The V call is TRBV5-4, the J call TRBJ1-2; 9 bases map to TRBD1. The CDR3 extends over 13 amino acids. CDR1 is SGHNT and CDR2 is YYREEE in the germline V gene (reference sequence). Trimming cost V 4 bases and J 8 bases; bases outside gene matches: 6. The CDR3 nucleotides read TGTGCCAGCAGCCCACAGGGGGCGCGCGGCTACACCTTC. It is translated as CASSPQGARGYTF.

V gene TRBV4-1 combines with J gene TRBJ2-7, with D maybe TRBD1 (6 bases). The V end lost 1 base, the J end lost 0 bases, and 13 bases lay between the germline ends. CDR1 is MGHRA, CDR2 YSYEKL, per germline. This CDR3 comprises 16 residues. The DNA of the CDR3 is TGCGCCAGCAGCCAAGGCTCCGGGACACCCTCCTACGAGCAGTACTTC. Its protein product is CASSQGSGTPSYEQYF.

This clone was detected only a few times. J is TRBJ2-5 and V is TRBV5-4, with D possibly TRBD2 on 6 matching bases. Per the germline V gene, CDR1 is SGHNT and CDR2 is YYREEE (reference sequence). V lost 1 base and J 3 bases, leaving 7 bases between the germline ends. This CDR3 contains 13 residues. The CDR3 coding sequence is TGTGCCAGCAGCTTGAGACTAGAAGAGACCCAGTACTTC. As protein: CASSLRLEETQYF.

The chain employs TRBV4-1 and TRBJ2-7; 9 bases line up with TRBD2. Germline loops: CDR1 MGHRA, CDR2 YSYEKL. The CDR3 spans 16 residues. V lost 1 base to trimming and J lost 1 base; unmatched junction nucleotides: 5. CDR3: CASSQVSGGPSYEQYF. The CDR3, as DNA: TGCGCCAGCAGCCAAGTGAGCGGGGGGCCTTCCTACGAGCAGTACTTC.

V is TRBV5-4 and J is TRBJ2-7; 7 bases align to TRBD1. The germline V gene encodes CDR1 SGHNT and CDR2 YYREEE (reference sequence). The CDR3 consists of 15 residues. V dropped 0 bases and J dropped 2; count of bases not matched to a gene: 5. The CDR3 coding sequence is TGTGCCAGCAGCTTGGGTTGGGGACAGACCTACGAGCAGTACTTC. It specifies CASSLGWGQTYEQYF.